Below, 5 T cell receptor beta chains from the same sample are listed, as sequenced in a study of control samples from healthy donors and cancer patients. Repertoires were generated with immunoSEQ multiplex PCR, while TCRdb's copy carries only in-frame clones and drops some. In the table there are hundreds of thousands of clones, 75% to 95% of which are singletons. The sequenced sample was PBMCs. These receptors were collected from a man aged 40-49 years with head and neck cancer.

The chain joins TRBV12-3 or TRBV12-4 to TRBJ2-1; 7 bases fit TRBD1. V was clipped by 4 bases and J by 7 bases; unmatched bases: 4. The CDR3 totals 13 residues. The CDR3 DNA reads TGTGCCAGCAGTTGGGGACAGACGAATGAGCAGTTCTTC. Its translation: CASSWGQTNEQFF.

The chain is built from TRBV24-1 and TRBJ2-1; D is possibly TRBD1 (6 bases). The V end lost 4 bases, the J end lost 0 bases, and 12 bases lay between the germline ends. The germline CDR1 and CDR2 sequences are KGHDR and SFDVKD. The CDR3 sequence is 16 residues long. The CDR3 here is CATSDRDIASYNEQFF. For the CDR3, the DNA is TGTGCCACCAGTGACCGGGACATCGCCTCCTACAATGAGCAGTTCTTC.

This clone has only one observation. The chain uses TRBV6-1 and TRBJ1-2; possibly TRBD1 for D (6 bases). CDR3 length: 14 residues. The ends were cut back, 3 bases at V and 8 bases at J, with 16 bases in the middle. CDR1 MNHNS and CDR2 SASEGT come from the germline V gene. The CDR3 DNA reads as TGTGCCAGCAGTGAGGGCTGGACAGAAATAGGCTACACCTTC. Residues: CASSEGWTEIGYTF.

The chain has TRBV11-3 and TRBJ2-3, with a weak D call TRBD2 (7 bases). This CDR3 has 15 amino acids. In germline, CDR1 is SGHNT, CDR2 YENEEA. V lost 5 bases, J lost 2 bases, and 14 bases lay in between. The CDR3 is CASSLLGGDTDTQYF. CDR3 DNA sequence: TGTGCCAGCAGCCTCCTAGGGGGGGACACAGATACGCAGTATTTT.

V and J are TRBV28 and TRBJ2-3; a weak D match, TRBD2 (6 bases). The CDR3 spans 15 residues. The germline V gene encodes CDR1 MDHEN and CDR2 SYDVKM. Trimming removed 3 bases from V and 2 bases from J, with 12 bases in between. The CDR3 coding sequence is TGTGCCAGCAGTTTTTCGGGAGCAACCACAGATACGCAGTATTTT. Translation: CASSFSGATTDTQYF.